A single sample is the source of the 18 T cell receptor beta chains below, sequenced in a study of T cell repertoires in cytomegalovirus infection (dated 2019 in TCRdb). Their target antigens are unknown. For sequencing, an Illumina HiSeq 1500 was employed. TCRdb took the public reads, trimmed them with fastp at Q25, ran MiXCR for clone calling and kept in-frame beta chains. Each entry is one CDR3 protein sequence, shown with its most common DNA and genes. This sample lists 380,000 or so distinct CDR3 sequences; roughly a third were detected once. Roughly 12% of the sample is taken by the ten largest. The sample's treatment or condition, from its label and the paper: in vitro stimulation with specific CMV peptide epitopes to enrich CMV-specific T cells. Sequenced here: cultured PBMCs, sampled from culture after CMV antigen stimulation. These receptors all stem from a human donor in good health (CMV status not recorded). Some clones in this sample may be carry-over from other donors' samples.

This clonotype was counted ten times or more. V and J are TRBV7-2 and TRBJ1-4; D gene unclear. Looked up from germline, CDR1 is SGHTA and CDR2 is FQGNSA. The ends were cut back, 5 bases at V and 12 bases at J, with 16 bases in the middle. The CDR3 spans 13 residues. The CDR3 DNA reads TGTGCCAGCAGCCCCTTTTTGACGAATGAACTGTTTTTT. Translating it yields CASSPFLTNELFF.

This clonotype has only a few counts. The chain combines TRBV6-2 or TRBV6-3 with TRBJ2-3, with 8 bases lining up with TRBD2. V shed 0 bases and J 5 bases; nucleotides not matched to a gene: 1. Germline V CDR1 and CDR2: MNHEY, SVGEGT. The CDR3 consists of 14 residues. The CDR3 DNA reads TGTGCCAGCAGTTACTCCGGGAGGGAAGATACGCAGTATTTT. Its translation is CASSYSGREDTQYF.

This clonotype was observed once. Written as DNA, the CDR3 is TGTGCCAGCAGTTGGCAAACACTGGGACAGACGAACTCTGGGGCCAACGTCCTGACTTTC. Its translation: CASSWQTLGQTNSGANVLTF. The chain combines TRBV6-2 or TRBV6-3 with TRBJ2-6; 7 nucleotides agree with TRBD1. V was clipped by 4 bases and J by 0 bases; unmatched bases: 15. Germline CDR1 MNHEY, CDR2 SVGEGT. CDR3 length: 20 residues.

This clonotype was found a few times. J is TRBJ2-7 and V is TRBV6-5; D remains ambiguous. Trimming took off 6 bases at V and 6 bases at J, with 12 bases between the two ends. CDR3 size: 12 residues. Germline loops: CDR1 MNHEY, CDR2 SVGAGI. For the CDR3, the DNA is TGTGCCAGCAGCCGCACCCGGTCCGAGCAGTACTTC. It encodes CASSRTRSEQYF.

This chain links TRBV2 with TRBJ2-3; no firm D call. V lost 7 bases to trimming and J lost 6 bases, with 17 bases between them. The V gene's germline CDR1 is SNHLY and CDR2 FYNNEI. There are 14 residues in the CDR3. The CDR3 sequence: CASTRGPAGDTQYF. The DNA for the CDR3 is TGTGCCAGCACCCGAGGCCCAGCCGGGGATACGCAGTATTTT.

This clonotype was observed a few times. J is TRBJ2-2 and V is TRBV5-6; D is uncertain. CDR3 length equals 14 residues. The germline V and J ends were trimmed by 4 bases and 1 base, with 8 bases remaining between them. Germline CDR1 is SGHDT and CDR2 is YYEEEE. This CDR3 is CASSVGQNTGELFF. The CDR3 region has the DNA TGTGCCAGCAGCGTGGGCCAGAACACCGGGGAGCTGTTTTTT.

The chain links TRBV7-2 to TRBJ2-5; maybe TRBD2 (5 bases). The CDR3 totals 14 residues. Between the trimmed V and J ends, which lost 3 bases and 2 bases, there was a span of 10 bases. The germline V gene encodes CDR1 SGHTA and CDR2 FQGNSA. The CDR3 loop is CASSFRLPQETQYF. The CDR3 region has the DNA TGTGCCAGCAGCTTCCGACTACCTCAAGAGACCCAGTACTTC. The variable domain in full, with the rest retrieved from reference TRBV7-2 and TRBJ2-5, is GAGVSQSPSNKVTEKGKDVELRCDPISGHTALYWYRQSLGQGLEFLIYFQGNSAPDKSGLPSDRFSAERTGGSVSTLTIQRTQQEDSAVYLCASSFRLPQETQYFGPGTRLLVL.

The sample holds a few counts of this clonotype. V is TRBV7-2 and J is TRBJ1-1; D gene uncertain. The CDR3 has 13 residues. The V gene's germline CDR1 is SGHTA and CDR2 FQGNSA. V dropped 5 bases and J dropped 1 base, with 8 bases sitting between them. The CDR3 region has the DNA TGTGCCAGCAGCATTATTGAGAACACTGAAGCTTTCTTT. Protein product: CASSIIENTEAFF.

The rearrangement uses TRBV28 and TRBJ1-1; D ambiguous. The CDR3 spans 15 residues. Looked up from germline, CDR1 is MDHEN and CDR2 is SYDVKM. V lost 7 bases and J 0 bases, leaving 15 bases between the germline ends. For the CDR3, the DNA is TGTGCCAGCACCCTAGGAGGGAGCATGAACACTGAAGCTTTCTTT. Translation gives CASTLGGSMNTEAFF. The full variable domain, rest sourced from reference TRBV28 and TRBJ1-1, is DVKVTQSSRYLVKRTGEKVFLECVQDMDHENMFWYRQDPGLGLRLIYFSYDVKMKEKGDIPEGYSVSREKKERFSLILESASTNQTSMYLCASTLGGSMNTEAFFGQGTRLTVV.

This clonotype was seen a few times. V usage is TRBV7-2 and J usage is TRBJ1-2; 9 nucleotides agree with TRBD1. Trimming removed 2 bases from V and 8 bases from J; junction bases left unmatched: 9. This CDR3 has 15 amino acids. CDR1 and CDR2 (germline): SGHTA, FQGNSA. CDR3: CASSLFNRGREGYTF. In nucleotides, the CDR3 is TGTGCCAGCAGCTTATTTAACAGGGGGCGGGAAGGCTACACCTTC.

This rearrangement joins TRBV15 to TRBJ2-1; 8 positions agree with TRBD1. CDR3 length: 14 amino acids. The V segment lost 8 bases and the J segment 0 bases; nucleotides outside the gene matches: 3. Germline V lookup: CDR1 LNHNV, CDR2 YYDKDF (reference sequence). The CDR3 here is CATQGAFSYNEQFF. In DNA form, the CDR3 reads TGTGCCACCCAGGGGGCATTCTCCTACAATGAGCAGTTCTTC.

The V call is TRBV19, the J call TRBJ2-1; a possible D gene is TRBD2 (5 bases). Germline loops: CDR1 LNHDA, CDR2 SQIVND (reference sequence). Trimming removed 7 bases from V and 6 bases from J, with 16 bases in between. This CDR3 has 14 amino acids. The CDR3, as DNA: TGTGCCAGTACCCCTGGCGCGGGCGTCAATGAGCAGTTCTTC. It codes for CASTPGAGVNEQFF. Using reference TRBV19 and TRBJ2-1 for the parts outside the CDR3, the full variable domain is DGGITQSPKYLFRKEGQNVTLSCEQNLNHDAMYWYRQDPGQGLRLIYYSQIVNDFQKGDIAEGYSVSREKKESFPLTVTSAQKNPTAFYLCASTPGAGVNEQFFGPGTRLTVL.

This clonotype was observed a few times. The chain uses TRBV10-3 and TRBJ2-3, with TRBD2 matching 10 bases. Germline CDR1 reads ENHRY; CDR2 reads SYGVKD. The CDR3 length is 14 residues. Unmatched junction bases numbered 2, after V lost 4 bases and J lost 4 bases. Here the CDR3 reads CAISAGLAADTQYF. The CDR3 DNA is TGTGCCATCAGTGCTGGACTAGCGGCAGATACGCAGTATTTT.

This sequence joins TRBV7-9 and TRBJ2-1; D gene uncertain. CDR1 is SEHNR and CDR2 is FQNEAQ in the germline V gene (reference sequence). The CDR3 contains 15 residues. V dropped 4 bases and J dropped 1 base, with 11 bases sitting between them. CDR3 bases: TGTGCCAGCAGCTCCGATATATTATCCTACAATGAGCAGTTCTTC. This encodes CASSSDILSYNEQFF.

Ten or more counts support this clonotype. J is TRBJ2-7 and V is TRBV7-8; D not certain. Deletions cut 1 base from V and 5 bases from J, with 6 bases between. This CDR3 is 12 amino acids long. CDR1 is SGHVS, CDR2 FQNEAQ, per germline. DNA for the CDR3: TGTGCCAGCAGCTTAGTGGGGAACGAGCAGTACTTC. Translation gives CASSLVGNEQYF.

In DNA, the CDR3 is TGTGCCAGCAGTTCCCCGGAGGCTGCAACTAATGAAAAACTGTTTTTT. It codes for CASSSPEAATNEKLFF. The V and J genes are TRBV28 and TRBJ1-4; the D is unclear. The V gene lost 4 bases and the J gene lost 0 bases, with 12 bases spanning the gap. Germline CDR1 reads MDHEN; CDR2 reads SYDVKM. The CDR3 contains 16 residues.

This clonotype was counted a few times. The rearrangement links TRBV4-3 to TRBJ2-3; D is undetermined. The germline V gene encodes CDR1 LGHNA and CDR2 YSLEER. The CDR3 loop spans 17 amino acids. V was shortened by 5 bases and J by 1 base, with 19 bases between the two germline ends. The CDR3 here is CASSKNILGIGTDTQYF. In nucleotides, the CDR3 is TGCGCCAGCAGCAAAAATATACTTGGAATCGGCACAGATACGCAGTATTTT.

This clonotype occurred many times. The chain joins TRBV7-2 to TRBJ2-1; D could derive from TRBD1 or TRBD2 (5 bases each). Per the germline V gene, CDR1 is SGHTA and CDR2 is FQGNSA. Between the trimmed V and J ends, which lost 5 bases and 6 bases, there was a span of 32 bases. The CDR3 spans 20 residues. The CDR3 loop reads CASSPGLGRRGPQSGNEQFF. In DNA, the CDR3 is TGTGCCAGCAGCCCCGGTTTGGGGAGACGGGGCCCACAATCTGGCAATGAGCAGTTCTTC.